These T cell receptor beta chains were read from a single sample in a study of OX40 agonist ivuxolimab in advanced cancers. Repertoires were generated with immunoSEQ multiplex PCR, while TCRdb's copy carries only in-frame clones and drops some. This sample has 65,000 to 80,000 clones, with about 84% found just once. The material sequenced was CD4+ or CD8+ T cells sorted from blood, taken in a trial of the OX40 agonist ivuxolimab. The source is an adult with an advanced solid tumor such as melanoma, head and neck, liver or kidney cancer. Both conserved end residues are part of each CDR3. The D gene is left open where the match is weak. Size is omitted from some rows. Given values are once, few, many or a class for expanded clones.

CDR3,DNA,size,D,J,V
CASSPDGAYGYTF,TGTGCCAGCAGCCCTGACGGAGCCTATGGCTACACCTTC,NA,NA,TRBJ1-2,TRBV7-2
CASSRLGQDTGELFF,TGTGCCAGCAGCCGATTGGGACAGGACACCGGGGAGCTGTTTTTT,NA,TRBD1,TRBJ2-2,TRBV7-3
CASSGGAQGYEQYF,TGTGCCAGCAGCGGAGGGGCACAGGGGTACGAGCAGTACTTC,NA,NA,TRBJ2-7,TRBV7-8
CASGGDTGELFF,TGTGCCAGCGGCGGGGACACCGGGGAGCTGTTTTTT,NA,NA,TRBJ2-2,TRBV6-5
CASSIRRGVSYNEQFF,TGTGCCAGCAGCATTCGCAGGGGGGTCTCCTACAATGAGCAGTTCTTC,NA,NA,TRBJ2-1,TRBV7-9
CASSPNTRNEQFF,TGTGCCAGCAGCCCAAACACCCGGAATGAGCAGTTCTTC,NA,NA,TRBJ2-1,TRBV9
CAWLTGTGTDTQYF,TGTGCCTGGTTGACAGGGACTGGGACAGATACGCAGTATTTT,once,NA,TRBJ2-3,TRBV30
CSARKDDTQYF,TGCAGTGCCCGGAAAGATGATACGCAGTATTTT,NA,NA,TRBJ2-3,TRBV20-1
CASSPSAGGGYGYTF,TGTGCCAGCAGTCCCTCCGCGGGGGGCGGGTATGGCTACACCTTC,NA,NA,TRBJ1-2,TRBV2
CASRPGQSTGELLF,TGCGCCAGCAGACCTGGACAAAGCACCGGGGAGCTGCTTTTT,NA,NA,TRBJ2-2,TRBV5-1
CASSRAGGPYGYTF,TGTGCCAGCAGTCGGGCAGGGGGACCCTATGGCTACACCTTC,NA,TRBD1,TRBJ1-2,TRBV6-5
CASSSHLGGANEKLFF,TGTGCCAGCAGTTCCCATTTGGGGGGCGCTAATGAAAAACTGTTTTTT,NA,NA,TRBJ1-4,TRBV28
CASSPERQGASPDTQYF,TGTGCCAGCAGCCCAGAGCGACAGGGAGCGTCCCCAGATACACAGTATTTT,NA,TRBD1,TRBJ2-3,TRBV9
CASRLGLAGGFPEQFF,TGTGCCAGCAGACTAGGACTAGCGGGAGGGTTTCCTGAGCAGTTCTTC,once,TRBD2,TRBJ2-1,TRBV27
CASSLGGGRQPQHF,TGTGCCAGCAGTTTAGGCGGGGGCCGGCAGCCCCAGCATTTT,once,NA,TRBJ1-5,TRBV28
CASSLEGSPYNEQFF,TGCGCCAGCAGCTTGGAGGGCTCCCCCTACAATGAGCAGTTCTTC,NA,NA,TRBJ2-1,TRBV5-1
CASSATGGIYEQYF,TGTGCCAGCAGCGCGACAGGGGGGATCTACGAGCAGTACTTC,NA,TRBD1,TRBJ2-7,TRBV28
CAWSGGTLAKNIQYF,TGTGCCTGGAGTGGCGGGACGCTAGCCAAAAACATTCAGTACTTC,once,NA,TRBJ2-4,TRBV30
CASSLEGLRGAFF,TGTGCCAGCAGCTTAGAGGGACTCCGGGGAGCTTTCTTT,NA,NA,TRBJ1-1,TRBV7-8
CASSAGYNQPQHF,TGTGCCAGCAGTGCAGGGTACAATCAGCCCCAGCATTTT,few,NA,TRBJ1-5,TRBV2
CASIRQGTLNSPLHF,TGTGCCAGCATCCGACAGGGGACCCTTAATTCACCCCTCCACTTT,once,TRBD1,TRBJ1-6,TRBV2
CASSLGAGYYGYTF,TGTGCCAGCAGTTTGGGGGCGGGGTACTATGGCTACACCTTC,NA,NA,TRBJ1-2,TRBV28
CASSLNQGGINSPLHF,TGTGCCAGCAGTCTGAACCAGGGGGGGATTAATTCACCCCTCCACTTT,NA,TRBD1,TRBJ1-6,TRBV2
CASNGGYEQYF,TGTGCCAGCAATGGGGGCTACGAGCAGTACTTC,NA,NA,TRBJ2-7,TRBV21-1
CASTSETGRTDTQYF,TGCGCCAGCACCTCAGAGACAGGAAGAACAGATACGCAGTATTTT,NA,NA,TRBJ2-3,TRBV5-1
CASSHDWSYGYTF,TGTGCCAGCAGTCACGATTGGAGCTATGGCTACACCTTC,NA,NA,TRBJ1-2,TRBV6-5
CASSLMWNSPLHF,TGTGCCAGCAGCTTAATGTGGAATTCACCCCTCCACTTT,NA,NA,TRBJ1-6,TRBV11-2
CASSPTPSTSRLETQYF,TGCGCCAGCAGCCCCACTCCGTCGACTAGTAGACTAGAGACCCAGTACTTC,NA,NA,TRBJ2-5,TRBV4-1
CASSRISNQPQHF,TGTGCCAGCAGTAGGATTAGCAATCAGCCCCAGCATTTT,NA,NA,TRBJ1-5,TRBV6-6
CATSRGVMGAKNIQYF,TGTGCCACCAGCAGGGGGGTCATGGGGGCCAAAAACATTCAGTACTTC,NA,NA,TRBJ2-4,TRBV15
CASSPGTGVYNEQFF,TGTGCCAGCTCACCCGGGACAGGGGTCTACAATGAGCAGTTCTTC,NA,TRBD1,TRBJ2-1,TRBV18
CASSSTGGRDNEQFF,TGTGCCAGCAGCTCCACAGGGGGTAGGGACAATGAGCAGTTCTTC,NA,TRBD1,TRBJ2-1,TRBV5-4
CASTPRGTSGKNTQYF,TGTGCCAGCACCCCGAGGGGGACTAGCGGGAAAAATACGCAGTATTTT,NA,TRBD2,TRBJ2-3,TRBV7-2
CASSVDRGNTEAFF,TGTGCCAGCAGTGTGGACAGGGGAAACACTGAAGCTTTCTTT,NA,TRBD1,TRBJ1-1,TRBV7-8
CASSLVGTGVYEQYF,TGTGCCAGCAGTTTAGTAGGGACAGGGGTCTACGAGCAGTACTTC,NA,TRBD1,TRBJ2-7,TRBV27
CASSLDEGLAGVGTDTQYF,TGTGCCAGCAGCTTAGATGAGGGGCTAGCGGGGGTCGGCACAGATACGCAGTATTTT,NA,TRBD2,TRBJ2-3,TRBV7-8
CASSSAGAPWNEQFF,TGTGCCAGCAGTTCAGCGGGAGCCCCTTGGAATGAGCAGTTCTTC,NA,TRBD2,TRBJ2-1,TRBV28
CATQRSYGYTF,TGTGCCACGCAGAGGAGCTATGGCTACACCTTC,few,NA,TRBJ1-2,TRBV6-1
CASSQVQGTSGGTDTQYF,TGTGCCAGCAGCCAAGTTCAGGGGACTAGCGGGGGCACAGATACGCAGTATTTT,NA,TRBD2,TRBJ2-3,TRBV4-2
CASSSVTGRYSYEQYF,TGTGCCAGCAGTTCCGTGACGGGCCGATACTCCTACGAGCAGTACTTC,NA,NA,TRBJ2-7,TRBV6-6
CASSLGLGPTGTNPYEQYF,TGTGCCAGCAGCTTAGGCCTCGGACCGACCGGGACTAACCCCTACGAGCAGTACTTC,NA,TRBD2,TRBJ2-7,TRBV13
CASRHPVWYEQYF,TGTGCCAGCAGACACCCCGTCTGGTACGAGCAGTACTTC,NA,NA,TRBJ2-7,TRBV2
CASRRTGELFF,TGTGCCAGCAGACGGACCGGGGAGCTGTTTTTT,NA,NA,TRBJ2-2,TRBV5-8
CASSLRGRQSPQYF,TGTGCCAGCAGCTTAAGGGGGCGGCAGTCGCCCCAGTACTTC,NA,TRBD1,TRBJ2-5,TRBV7-2
CASRRTSGGRNTQYF,TGTGCCAGCAGGCGGACTAGCGGAGGGAGAAATACGCAGTATTTT,once,TRBD2,TRBJ2-3,TRBV7-9
CASSPHSTESNQPQHF,TGTGCCAGCAGCCCCCATTCTACAGAGAGCAATCAGCCCCAGCATTTT,few,NA,TRBJ1-5,TRBV6-6
CASSLPKRTGARYGYTF,TGTGCCAGCAGTTTACCTAAAAGGACAGGCGCACGCTATGGCTACACCTTC,NA,TRBD1,TRBJ1-2,TRBV28
CAWSPRRRIRETQYF,TGTGCCTGGAGTCCCCGGAGGAGAATTCGGGAGACCCAGTACTTC,NA,NA,TRBJ2-5,TRBV30
CASSSLYNEQFF,TGTGCCAGCAGCTCATTATACAATGAGCAGTTCTTC,NA,NA,TRBJ2-1,TRBV11-3
CASSDAGQGEHGYTF,TGTGCCAGCAGTGACGCCGGACAGGGGGAACATGGCTACACCTTC,NA,TRBD1,TRBJ1-2,TRBV6-4
CAWTGGIDSGYTF,TGTGCCTGGACAGGGGGCATTGACAGTGGCTACACCTTC,NA,TRBD1,TRBJ1-2,TRBV30